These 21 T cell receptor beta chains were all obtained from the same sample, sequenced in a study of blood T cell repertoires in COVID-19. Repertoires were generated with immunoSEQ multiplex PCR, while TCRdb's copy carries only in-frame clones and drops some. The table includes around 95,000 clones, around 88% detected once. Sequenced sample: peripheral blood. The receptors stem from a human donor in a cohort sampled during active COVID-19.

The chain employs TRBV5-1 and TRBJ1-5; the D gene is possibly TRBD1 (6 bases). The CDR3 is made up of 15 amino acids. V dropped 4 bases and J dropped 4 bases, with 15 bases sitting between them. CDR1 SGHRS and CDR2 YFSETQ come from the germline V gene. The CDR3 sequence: CASSQMGHVNQPQHF. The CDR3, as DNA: TGCGCCAGCAGCCAGATGGGACATGTTAATCAGCCCCAGCATTTT.

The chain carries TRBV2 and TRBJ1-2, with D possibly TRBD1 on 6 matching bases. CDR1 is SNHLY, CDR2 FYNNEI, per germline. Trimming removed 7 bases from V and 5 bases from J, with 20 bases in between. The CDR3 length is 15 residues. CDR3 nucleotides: TGTGCCAGCACCACGGACAGCTCCCTTGGGTATGGCTACACCTTC. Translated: CASTTDSSLGYGYTF.

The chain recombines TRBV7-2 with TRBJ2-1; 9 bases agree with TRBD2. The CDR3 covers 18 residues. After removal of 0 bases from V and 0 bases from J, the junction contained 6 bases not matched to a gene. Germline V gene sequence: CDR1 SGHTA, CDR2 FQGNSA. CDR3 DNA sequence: TGTGCCAGCAGCTTAGCGCTGGGTAGCGGGGGCTCCTACAATGAGCAGTTCTTC. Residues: CASSLALGSGGSYNEQFF.

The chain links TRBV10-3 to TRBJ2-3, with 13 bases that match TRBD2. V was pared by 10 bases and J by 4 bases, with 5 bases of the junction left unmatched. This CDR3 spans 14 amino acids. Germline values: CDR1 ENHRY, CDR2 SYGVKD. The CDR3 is CASGLAGVADTQYF. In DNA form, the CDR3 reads TGTGCCAGTGGACTAGCGGGAGTCGCAGATACGCAGTATTTT.

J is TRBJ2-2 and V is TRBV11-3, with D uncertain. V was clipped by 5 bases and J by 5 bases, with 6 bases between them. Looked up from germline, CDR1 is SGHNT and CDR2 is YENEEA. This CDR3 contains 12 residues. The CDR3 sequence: CASSPLTGELFF. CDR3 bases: TGTGCCAGCAGCCCGTTGACCGGGGAGCTGTTTTTT.

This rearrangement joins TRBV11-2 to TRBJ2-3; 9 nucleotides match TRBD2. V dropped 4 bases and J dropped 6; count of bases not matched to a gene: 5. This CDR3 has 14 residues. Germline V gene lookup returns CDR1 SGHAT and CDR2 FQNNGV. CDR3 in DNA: TGTGCCAGCAGCTCTTGGACTAGCGCCGATACGCAGTATTTT. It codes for CASSSWTSADTQYF.

CDR3 loop: CAWSVQKGREQYF. CDR3 nucleotides: TGTGCCTGGAGTGTACAGAAAGGCAGGGAACAGTACTTC. This chain connects TRBV30 to TRBJ2-7, with a possible D match to TRBD1 (5 bases). The germline V gene has CDR1 GTSNPN and CDR2 SVGIG (reference sequence). The CDR3 length is 13 residues. Trimming pared 0 bases from V and 10 bases from J, leaving 16 bases between.

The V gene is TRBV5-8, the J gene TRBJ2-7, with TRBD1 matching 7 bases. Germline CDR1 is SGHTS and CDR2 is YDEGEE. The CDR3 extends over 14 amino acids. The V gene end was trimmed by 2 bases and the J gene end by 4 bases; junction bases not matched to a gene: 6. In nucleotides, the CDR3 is TGTGCCAGCAGCTTTGGGGGACAGATATACGAGCAGTACTTC. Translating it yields CASSFGGQIYEQYF.

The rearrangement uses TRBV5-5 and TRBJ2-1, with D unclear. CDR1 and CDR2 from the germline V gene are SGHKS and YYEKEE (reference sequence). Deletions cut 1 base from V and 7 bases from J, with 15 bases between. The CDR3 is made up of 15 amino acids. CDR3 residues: CASSLMAPPSNEQFF. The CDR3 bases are TGTGCCAGCAGCTTGATGGCACCCCCCTCAAATGAGCAGTTCTTC.

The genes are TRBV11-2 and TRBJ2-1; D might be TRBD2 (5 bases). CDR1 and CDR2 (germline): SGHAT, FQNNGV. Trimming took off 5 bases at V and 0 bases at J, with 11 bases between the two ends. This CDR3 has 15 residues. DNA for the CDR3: TGTGCCAGCAGCCCCCGGGAATACTCCTACAATGAGCAGTTCTTC. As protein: CASSPREYSYNEQFF.

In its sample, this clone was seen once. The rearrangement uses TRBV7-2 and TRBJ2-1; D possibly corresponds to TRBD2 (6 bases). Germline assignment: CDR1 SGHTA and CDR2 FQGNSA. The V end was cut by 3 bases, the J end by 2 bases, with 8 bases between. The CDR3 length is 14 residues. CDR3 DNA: TGTGCCAGCAGCTTGGCTAGCGCCTACAATGAGCAGTTCTTC. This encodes CASSLASAYNEQFF.

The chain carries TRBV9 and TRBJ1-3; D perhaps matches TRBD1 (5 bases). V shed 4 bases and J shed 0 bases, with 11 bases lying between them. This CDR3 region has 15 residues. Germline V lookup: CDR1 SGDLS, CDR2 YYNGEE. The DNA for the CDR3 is TGTGCCAGCAGCCCTCTTACAGGCTCTGGAAACACCATATATTTT. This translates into CASSPLTGSGNTIYF. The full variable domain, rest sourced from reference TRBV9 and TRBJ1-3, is DSGVTQTPKHLITATGQRVTLRCSPRSGDLSVYWYQQSLDQGLQFLIQYYNGEERAKGNILERFSAQQFPDLHSELNLSSLELGDSALYFCASSPLTGSGNTIYFGEGSWLTVV.

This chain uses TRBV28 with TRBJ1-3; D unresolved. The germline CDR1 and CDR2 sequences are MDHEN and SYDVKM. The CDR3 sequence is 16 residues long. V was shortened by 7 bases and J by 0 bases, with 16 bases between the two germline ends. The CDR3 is CASTHAERRSGNTIYF. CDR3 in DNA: TGTGCCAGCACCCATGCCGAGCGGCGCTCTGGAAACACCATATATTTT.

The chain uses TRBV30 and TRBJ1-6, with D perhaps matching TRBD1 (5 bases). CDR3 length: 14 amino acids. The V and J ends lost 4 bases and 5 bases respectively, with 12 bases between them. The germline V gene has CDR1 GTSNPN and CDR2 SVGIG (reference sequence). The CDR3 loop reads CAWNAGGDNSPLHF. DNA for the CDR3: TGTGCCTGGAATGCCGGAGGGGATAATTCACCCCTCCACTTT. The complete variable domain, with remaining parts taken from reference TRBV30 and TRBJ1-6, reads SQTIHQWPATLVQPVGSPLSLECTVEGTSNPNLYWYRQAAGRGLQLLFYSVGIGQISSEVPQNLSASRPQDRQFILSSKKLLLSDSGFYLCAWNAGGDNSPLHFGNGTRLTVT.

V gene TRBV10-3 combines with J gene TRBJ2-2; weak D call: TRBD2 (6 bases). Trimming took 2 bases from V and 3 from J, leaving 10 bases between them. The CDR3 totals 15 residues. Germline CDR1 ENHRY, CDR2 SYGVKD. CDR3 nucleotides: TGTGCCATCAGTGAGAACCGGGAGTACACCGGGGAGCTGTTTTTT. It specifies CAISENREYTGELFF.

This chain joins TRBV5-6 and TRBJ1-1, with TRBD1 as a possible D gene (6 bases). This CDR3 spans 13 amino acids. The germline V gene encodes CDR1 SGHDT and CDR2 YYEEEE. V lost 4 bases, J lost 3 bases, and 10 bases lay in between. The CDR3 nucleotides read TGTGCCAGCAGCCCGGACAGAGACACTGAAGCTTTCTTT. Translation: CASSPDRDTEAFF.

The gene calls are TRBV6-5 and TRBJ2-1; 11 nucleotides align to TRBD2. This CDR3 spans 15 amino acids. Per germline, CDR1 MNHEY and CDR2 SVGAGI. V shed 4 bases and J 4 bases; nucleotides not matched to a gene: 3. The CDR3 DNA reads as TGTGCCAGCAGTTCCGGGACTAGCGGATACAATGAGCAGTTCTTC. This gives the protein CASSSGTSGYNEQFF.

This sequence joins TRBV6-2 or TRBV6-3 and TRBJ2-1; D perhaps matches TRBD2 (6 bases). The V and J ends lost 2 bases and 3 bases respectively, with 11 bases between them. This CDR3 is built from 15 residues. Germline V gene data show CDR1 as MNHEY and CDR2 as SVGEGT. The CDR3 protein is CASSYEAGYYNEQFF. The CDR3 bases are TGTGCCAGCAGTTACGAGGCGGGATACTACAATGAGCAGTTCTTC.

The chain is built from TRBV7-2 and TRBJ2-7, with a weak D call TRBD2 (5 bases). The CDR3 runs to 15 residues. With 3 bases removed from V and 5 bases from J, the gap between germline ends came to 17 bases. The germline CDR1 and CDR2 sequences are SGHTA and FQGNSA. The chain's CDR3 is CASSFSWRPGNEQYF. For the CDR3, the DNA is TGTGCCAGCAGCTTTTCTTGGAGGCCTGGTAACGAGCAGTACTTC.

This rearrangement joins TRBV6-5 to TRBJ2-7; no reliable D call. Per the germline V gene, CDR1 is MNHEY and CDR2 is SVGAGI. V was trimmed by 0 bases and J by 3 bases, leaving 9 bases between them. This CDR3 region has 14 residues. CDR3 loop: CASSYSFGDYEQYF. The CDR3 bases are TGTGCCAGCAGTTACTCTTTCGGAGACTACGAGCAGTACTTC.

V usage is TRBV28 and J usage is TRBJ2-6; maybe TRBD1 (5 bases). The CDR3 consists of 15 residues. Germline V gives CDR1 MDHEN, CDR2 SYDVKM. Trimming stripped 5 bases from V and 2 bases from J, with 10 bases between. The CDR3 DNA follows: TGTGCCAGCAGTGCAGGGTCCACTGGGGCCAACGTCCTGACTTTC. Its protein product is CASSAGSTGANVLTF.